This TCR beta chain was sequenced during a study of OX40 agonist ivuxolimab in advanced cancers. At the level of the study: The patients received ivuxolimab by intravenous route every 2 weeks at 0.01 to 10 mg/kg. Recorded diagnoses for dose-escalation patients were hepatocellular carcinoma, melanoma, renal cell or head and neck cancer.

Repertoires were generated with immunoSEQ multiplex PCR, while TCRdb's copy carries only in-frame clones and drops some. Of fewer than 85,000 clones in the sample, approximately 82% were seen once. This clone was recorded once. Other DNA sequences in the sample encode the same CDR3. This sequence originates from an adult with an advanced solid tumor such as melanoma, head and neck, liver or kidney cancer. Source: CD4+ or CD8+ T cells sorted from blood, taken in a trial of the OX40 agonist ivuxolimab.

The CDR3 bases are TGTGCCAGCAGTGAACGGGGCGATAATTCACCCCTCCACTTT. Encoded protein: CASSERGDNSPLHF. The rearrangement links TRBV6-1 to TRBJ1-6, with D possibly matching TRBD1 (5 bases). This CDR3 region has 14 residues. Germline CDR1 and CDR2: MNHNS and SASEGT. V was shortened by 2 bases and J by 5 bases, with 7 bases between the two germline ends.